This TCR beta chain was found in a study of OX40 agonist ivuxolimab in advanced cancers. At the level of the study: Ivuxolimab is a fully human IgG2 antibody that activates OX40 (CD134).

Study-wide points: CD8+ T cells were the subset that, on average, had more expanded clones than CD4+.

Measured with immunoSEQ multiplex PCR; TCRdb has only the in-frame clones, and not every one. Here the sample spans 70,000 to 90,000 clones, over 70% being singletons. Germline-derived CDR1 and CDR2 are KGHSH and LQKENI. The CDR3 length is 15 residues. Germline trimming cut 3 bases from V and 5 bases from J; bases unmatched to any gene: 5. With regard to this clone: No antigen is known for it. At the DNA level, this CDR3 is encoded by other sequences in the same sample as well.

This chain links TRBV18 with TRBJ2-2; 8 nucleotides align to TRBD2. This sample comprised CD4+ or CD8+ T cells sorted from blood, obtained in a trial of the OX40 agonist ivuxolimab. This receptor was identified in an adult with an advanced solid tumor such as melanoma, head and neck, liver or kidney cancer. This chain's CDR3 is CASSPAAGGTGELFF. CDR3 in DNA: TGTGCCAGCTCACCGGCGGCGGGAGGTACCGGGGAGCTGTTTTTT.